Below, 20 T cell receptor beta chains from the same sample are listed, as sequenced in a study of graft-versus-host responses after intestinal transplantation. No antigens are known for them. Data came from immunoSEQ multiplex PCR; TCRdb stores just in-frame clones and leaves some out. The data contain tens of thousands of clones, roughly 80% of them singletons. The sample in question was unstimulated CD8+ T cells sorted from spleen or lymph node cells, obtained before intestinal transplant. These receptor sequences come from a human donor who received an intestinal transplant.

V usage is TRBV4-1 and J usage is TRBJ1-4; the D is unclear. Germline lookup yields CDR1 MGHRA and CDR2 YSYEKL. CDR3 length: 12 residues. V was pared by 0 bases and J by 7 bases, with 3 bases between. The CDR3, as DNA: TGCGCCAGCAGCCAAGATGGTGAAAAACTGTTTTTT. It yields the protein CASSQDGEKLFF.

This chain joins TRBV7-6 and TRBJ2-2; D perhaps matches TRBD2 (6 bases). Germline CDR1 reads SGHVS; CDR2 reads FNYEAQ. V gave up 1 base and J gave up 0 bases, with 12 bases separating them. This CDR3 is built from 17 residues. CDR3 DNA: TGTGCCAGCAGCTTAGAACCGGGAGCGCCGAACACCGGGGAGCTGTTTTTT. It encodes CASSLEPGAPNTGELFF.

The V call is TRBV6-5, the J call TRBJ2-5; D gene uncertain. Germline values: CDR1 MNHEY, CDR2 SVGAGI. This CDR3 has 12 residues. Trimming took off 6 bases at V and 5 bases at J, with 10 bases between the two ends. DNA of the CDR3: TGTGCCAGCAGGGGTCTAGGGGAGACCCAGTACTTC. Its protein is CASRGLGETQYF.

The chain joins TRBV9 to TRBJ2-3; D possibly matches TRBD1 or TRBD2 (7 bases each). The CDR3 length is 16 residues. V lost 4 bases and J lost 4, with 19 bases in between. The V gene's germline CDR1 is SGDLS and CDR2 YYNGEE. DNA for the CDR3: TGTGCCAGCAGCCGGGCTATCTCAGGGGGGGCAGATACGCAGTATTTT. Protein product: CASSRAISGGADTQYF.

The chain is built from TRBV30 and TRBJ1-1; 8 bases are a match to TRBD1. CDR1 is GTSNPN and CDR2 is SVGIG in the germline V gene (reference sequence). With V trimmed by 0 bases and J by 5 bases, 8 bases remained unmatched. There are 15 residues in the CDR3. CDR3 sequence: CAWSVLPGGRTEAFF. The CDR3 nucleotides read TGTGCCTGGAGTGTACTGCCAGGGGGCCGAACTGAAGCTTTCTTT.

This rearrangement joins TRBV28 to TRBJ1-1; no reliable D call. The length of the CDR3 is 10 residues. Trimming stripped 8 bases from V and 6 bases from J, with 7 bases between. The germline V gene has CDR1 MDHEN and CDR2 SYDVKM. CDR3 nucleotides: TGTGCCAGCGGTTCGGCTGAAGCTTTCTTT. Protein product: CASGSAEAFF.

The V and J genes are TRBV10-1 and TRBJ1-1, with 7 positions matching TRBD1. Germline V lookup: CDR1 WNHNN, CDR2 SYGVQD (reference sequence). The CDR3 runs to 13 residues. V dropped 5 bases and J dropped 4; count of bases not matched to a gene: 4. CDR3 residues: CASSTGASTEAFF. CDR3 sequence (DNA): TGCGCCAGCAGTACAGGGGCAAGCACTGAAGCTTTCTTT.

The count of this clone is one. V and J are TRBV5-1 and TRBJ2-7; D not resolved. With 1 base removed from V and 2 bases from J, the gap between germline ends came to 7 bases. Germline CDR1 is SGHRS and CDR2 is YFSETQ. CDR3 size: 13 residues. The CDR3, as DNA: TGCGCCAGCAGCTTGTATAACCCCTACGAGCAGTACTTC. It encodes CASSLYNPYEQYF.

The chain uses TRBV10-3 and TRBJ2-3, with a tentative D call TRBD2 (5 bases). Looked up from germline, CDR1 is ENHRY and CDR2 is SYGVKD. The CDR3 has 14 amino acids. Trimming took off 2 bases at V and 2 bases at J, with 8 bases between the two ends. The CDR3 loop is CAISEGLLTDTQYF. The CDR3 DNA reads as TGTGCCATCAGTGAGGGACTCCTCACAGATACGCAGTATTTT.

This rearrangement joins TRBV2 to TRBJ2-7, with TRBD1 matching over 7 bases. V trimming: 6 bases; J trimming: 6 bases; junction bases outside the gene matches: 8. The length of the CDR3 is 13 residues. CDR1 SNHLY and CDR2 FYNNEI come from the germline V gene. CDR3 residues: CASRGPGGSEQYF. DNA of the CDR3: TGTGCCAGCAGGGGGCCAGGGGGAAGCGAGCAGTACTTC.

The chain recombines TRBV5-6 with TRBJ2-7; 12 nucleotides match TRBD2. After removal of 3 bases from V and 3 bases from J, the junction contained 1 base not matched to a gene. The CDR3 is 14 amino acids. The germline V gene has CDR1 SGHDT and CDR2 YYEEEE. For the CDR3, the DNA is TGTGCCAGCAGCTGGACTAGCGGGGACTACGAGCAGTACTTC. This translates into CASSWTSGDYEQYF.

J is TRBJ2-7 and V is TRBV6-5, with D possibly being TRBD2 (6 bases). The CDR3 consists of 14 residues. The V gene's germline CDR1 is MNHEY and CDR2 SVGAGI. Trimming took 8 bases from V and 1 from J, leaving 15 bases between them. CDR3 DNA sequence: TGTGCCAGCTCCGGGGGAGACTTTTCCTACGAGCAGTACTTC. It translates to CASSGGDFSYEQYF.

The chain recombines TRBV7-9 with TRBJ2-5; D not certain. CDR3 length: 14 residues. V gave up 5 bases and J gave up 0 bases, with 10 bases separating them. CDR1 SEHNR and CDR2 FQNEAQ come from the germline V gene (reference sequence). The CDR3: CASSPPRYQETQYF. The CDR3 region has the DNA TGTGCCAGCAGCCCCCCACGGTACCAAGAGACCCAGTACTTC.

The genes are TRBV6-1 and TRBJ1-1; TRBD1 is a possible D gene (5 bases). The CDR3 is 13 residues long. The V gene lost 5 bases and the J gene lost 1 base, with 8 bases spanning the gap. In germline, CDR1 is MNHNS, CDR2 SASEGT. CDR3 DNA: TGTGCCAGCAGTTTGACAGAGAACACTGAAGCTTTCTTT. Translation gives CASSLTENTEAFF.

The genes are TRBV7-6 and TRBJ2-7; D remains ambiguous. The CDR3 spans 14 residues. Trimming pared 7 bases from V and 1 base from J, leaving 14 bases between. Germline CDR1 reads SGHVS; CDR2 reads FNYEAQ. CDR3 bases: TGTGCCAGCACCGAAATCCCCGGTTCCTACGAGCAGTACTTC. This sequence encodes CASTEIPGSYEQYF. The full variable domain, in which reference TRBV7-6 and TRBJ2-7 provide the parts outside the CDR3, is GAGVSQSPRYKVTKRGQDVALRCDPISGHVSLYWYRQALGQGPEFLTYFNYEAQQDKSGLPNDRFSAERPEGSISTLTIQRTEQRDSAMYRCASTEIPGSYEQYFGPGTRLTVT.

V and J are TRBV9 and TRBJ2-1; unclear D gene. Looked up from germline, CDR1 is SGDLS and CDR2 is YYNGEE. The CDR3 contains 12 residues. V gave up 0 bases and J gave up 10 bases, with 8 bases separating them. CDR3 in amino acids: CASSVDPSEQFF. The CDR3 DNA sequence: TGTGCCAGCAGCGTAGACCCCTCGGAGCAGTTCTTC.

The chain joins TRBV7-3 to TRBJ2-2; tentatively, D is TRBD2 (5 bases). With 4 bases removed from V and 8 bases from J, the gap between germline ends came to 14 bases. The CDR3 contains 14 residues. Germline V lookup: CDR1 SGHTA, CDR2 FQGTGA. The CDR3 DNA reads as TGTGCCAGCAGCTCCCGGGCCCGGGGAGGGGAGCTGTTTTTT. It is translated as CASSSRARGGELFF.

The chain has TRBV5-1 and TRBJ2-5; 7 bases line up with TRBD1. The CDR3 loop spans 15 amino acids. V was clipped by 0 bases and J by 5 bases; unmatched bases: 7. Germline CDR1 and CDR2: SGHRS and YFSETQ. The CDR3 reads CASSLDRGVGETQYF. CDR3 DNA: TGCGCCAGCAGCTTGGACAGGGGAGTTGGGGAGACCCAGTACTTC. The variable domain in full, with the rest retrieved from reference TRBV5-1 and TRBJ2-5, is KAGVTQTPRYLIKTRGQQVTLSCSPISGHRSVSWYQQTPGQGLQFLFEYFSETQRNKGNFPGRFSGRQFSNSRSEMNVSTLELGDSALYLCASSLDRGVGETQYFGPGTRLLVL.

This chain uses TRBV6-5 with TRBJ2-3; 12 bases are a match to TRBD2. The germline V gene has CDR1 MNHEY and CDR2 SVGAGI. The J segment lost 2 bases and the V segment lost 8 bases, leaving 5 bases of the junction unmatched. The CDR3 is 15 amino acids. In nucleotides, the CDR3 is TGTGCCAGCCGCAGGACTAGCGGGATCACAGATACGCAGTATTTT. This encodes CASRRTSGITDTQYF.

The CDR3 coding sequence is TGTGCCAGCAGAGTAGACAGGAGAGTTCGGGAGACCCAGTACTTC. This codes for CASRVDRRVRETQYF. The chain couples TRBV6-1 to TRBJ2-5; possible D gene TRBD1, 6 bases. This CDR3 region has 15 residues. V was trimmed by 6 bases and J by 5 bases, leaving 19 bases between them. Per germline, CDR1 MNHNS and CDR2 SASEGT.